The clone carrying this T cell receptor (beta chain) was detected only once. The data were taken from a study of PD-L1 blockade in urothelial cancer. Study details: Patients had been given 0 to 3 earlier chemotherapy regimens. It was at 3 weeks (second dose) and 6 weeks after treatment start that blood was analyzed. Median T cell yield per blood sample was about 140,000 cells.

There were between 1 and 8 samples from each patient, taken pretreatment and on-treatment. Clones were sequenced by immunoSEQ multiplex PCR, and TCRdb holds only the in-frame ones, with some missing. Among more than 30,000 clones listed, about 90% were seen once. Germline CDR1 reads MGHRA; CDR2 reads YSYEKL. The CDR3 is 18 residues long. V dropped 2 bases and J dropped 2 bases, with 19 bases sitting between them. The source of this sequence is a middle-aged man with urothelial cancer. The rearrangement joins TRBV4-1 to TRBJ2-1; maybe TRBD2 (6 bases). This specimen was PBMCs, taken around atezolizumab (anti-PD-L1) treatment. CDR3 DNA: TGCGCCAGCAGCCAACGTTCTGTCCGGGAGATTACCTACAATGAGCAGTTCTTC. Protein sequence: CASSQRSVREITYNEQFF.